Each of the 32 T cell receptor beta chains below was sequenced from the same sample in a study of blood T cells in healthy people across ages. Primers used in a second PCR of roughly 6 to 11 cycles were a sample-barcoded 5' primer and a J-beta primer mix. In TCRdb, the 5' RACE reads were re-called with MiXCR into one record per CDR3 protein. Of roughly 800,000 distinct CDR3 sequences in the sample, about three fifths were seen once. The sample was blood. Receptor source: a man under 40 in good health.

Only a few counts were recorded for this clonotype. V gene TRBV28 combines with J gene TRBJ2-7; maybe TRBD1 (6 bases). The CDR3 is made up of 14 amino acids. The V gene's germline CDR1 is MDHEN and CDR2 SYDVKM. Between the trimmed V and J ends, which lost 2 bases and 3 bases, there was a span of 11 bases. The CDR3 DNA is TGTGCCAGCAGTTTAAGACAGGACCGCTACGAGCAGTACTTC. This sequence encodes CASSLRQDRYEQYF. Variable domain in full (rest from reference TRBV28 and TRBJ2-7): DVKVTQSSRYLVKRTGEKVFLECVQDMDHENMFWYRQDPGLGLRLIYFSYDVKMKEKGDIPEGYSVSREKKERFSLILESASTNQTSMYLCASSLRQDRYEQYFGPGTRLTVT.

V usage is TRBV7-2 and J usage is TRBJ2-5; 7 positions match TRBD2. CDR1 SGHTA and CDR2 FQGNSA come from the germline V gene. J lost 4 bases, V lost 5 bases, and 7 bases had no gene match. CDR3 length: 14 residues. Here the CDR3 reads CASSPWEGGETQYF. CDR3 coding DNA: TGTGCCAGCAGCCCCTGGGAGGGAGGAGAGACCCAGTACTTC.

The chain uses TRBV7-9 and TRBJ2-3; D uncertain. CDR3 length: 15 residues. Looked up from germline, CDR1 is SEHNR and CDR2 is FQNEAQ (reference sequence). The CDR3 spells CASPPAEEDTDTQYF. The CDR3 bases are TGTGCGAGCCCCCCGGCGGAAGAAGACACAGATACGCAGTATTTT.

This chain joins TRBV5-1 and TRBJ1-2; possible D gene TRBD1, 6 bases. The length of the CDR3 is 14 residues. Trimming took off 4 bases at V and 2 bases at J, with 12 bases between the two ends. The germline gives CDR1 SGHRS, CDR2 YFSETQ. CDR3 nucleotide sequence: TGCGCCAGCAGCGAAGAAGACAGGAACTATGGCTACACCTTC. Encoded protein: CASSEEDRNYGYTF.

The gene calls are TRBV18 and TRBJ2-7; D not certain. Germline lookup yields CDR1 KGHSH and CDR2 LQKENI. V dropped 3 bases and J dropped 0 bases, with 12 bases sitting between them. CDR3 length: 15 amino acids. Here the CDR3 DNA reads TGTGCCAGCTCACCCGGGCAGGATCCCTCCTACGAGCAGTACTTC. As protein: CASSPGQDPSYEQYF.

The chain links TRBV6-2 or TRBV6-3 to TRBJ1-1; D is uncertain. Germline V gene lookup returns CDR1 MNHEY and CDR2 SVGEGT. The CDR3 covers 14 residues. The germline V and J ends were trimmed by 5 bases and 5 bases, with 15 bases remaining between them. The CDR3 DNA reads TGTGCCAGCAGTGGCGTGGTGCGGGGTACTGAAGCTTTCTTT. Its protein product is CASSGVVRGTEAFF.

There are a few counts of this clonotype. V and J are TRBV20-1 and TRBJ2-3, with D maybe TRBD2 (6 bases). Germline CDR1 DFQATT, CDR2 SNEGSKA (reference sequence). The V end lost 1 base, the J end lost 0 bases, and 11 bases lay between the germline ends. The CDR3 covers 15 residues. Written as DNA, the CDR3 is TGCAGTGCTAGAGTTCAAGGGACTAGCACAGATACGCAGTATTTT. This gives the protein CSARVQGTSTDTQYF.

Points on this clonotype: The junction differs from germline at one of its ends, possibly a read error. The rearrangement joins TRBV15 to TRBJ2-1; 9 bases agree with TRBD1. This CDR3 has 15 residues. Germline loops: CDR1 LNHNV, CDR2 YYDKDF (reference sequence). This CDR3 is CATSRVGQGHNEQFF. CDR3 coding DNA: TGTGCCACCAGCAGAGTCGGACAGGGGCACAATGAACAGTTCTTC. Full variable domain (rest looked up from reference TRBV15 and TRBJ2-1): DAMVIQNPRYQVTQFGKPVTLSCSQTLNHNVMYWYQQKSSQAPKLLFHYYDKDFNNEADTPDNFQSRRPNTSFCFLDIRSPGLGDTAMYLCATSRVGQGHNEQFFGPGTRLTVL.

This chain joins TRBV5-4 and TRBJ1-2; no clear D gene. This CDR3 is 14 amino acids long. Trimming left V 2 bases short and J 1 base short, with 9 bases between. In germline, CDR1 is SGHNT, CDR2 YYREEE (reference sequence). CDR3 sequence (DNA): TGTGCCAGCAGCTTATACAACATTAACTATGGCTACACCTTC. Translating gives CASSLYNINYGYTF.

This clonotype came up a few times. This chain joins TRBV20-1 and TRBJ1-2; D uncertain. CDR3 length: 11 amino acids. Trimming cost V 4 bases and J 2 bases, with 5 bases left between them. CDR1 and CDR2 from the germline V gene are DFQATT and SNEGSKA (reference sequence). The chain's CDR3 is CSANLNYGYTF. The CDR3 coding sequence is TGCAGTGCTAATCTAAACTATGGCTACACCTTC.

This clonotype was seen more than once but under ten times. This sequence joins TRBV4-2 and TRBJ2-1; D is possibly TRBD1 (6 bases). Germline loops: CDR1 LGHNA, CDR2 YNFKEQ. The V and J ends lost 0 bases and 2 bases respectively, with 14 bases between them. The CDR3 covers 17 residues. CDR3 loop: CASSQDGLDSPYNEQFF. As DNA, the CDR3 is TGTGCCAGCAGCCAAGATGGCCTGGACAGCCCCTACAATGAGCAGTTCTTC.

This rearrangement joins TRBV7-8 to TRBJ2-5, with no clear D. The J call may be in error: the DNA end matches TRBJ2-7 better. Germline values: CDR1 SGHVS, CDR2 FQNEAQ. The length of the CDR3 is 13 residues. CDR3 sequence reads: CASSPRRGSEQYF. The CDR3 nucleotides are TGTGCCAGCAGCCCCCGGCGTGGTAGCGAGCAGTACTTC.

The V and J genes are TRBV7-6 and TRBJ2-1; D remains ambiguous. CDR1 and CDR2 (germline): SGHVS, FNYEAQ. Trimming pared 5 bases from V and 9 bases from J, leaving 20 bases between. The CDR3 runs to 15 residues. The CDR3 reads CASSPPAVGVGEQFF. CDR3 coding DNA: TGTGCCAGCAGCCCCCCTGCGGTTGGAGTCGGTGAGCAGTTCTTC. The full variable domain, its missing parts supplied by reference TRBV7-6 and TRBJ2-1, is GAGVSQSPRYKVTKRGQDVALRCDPISGHVSLYWYRQALGQGPEFLTYFNYEAQQDKSGLPNDRFSAERPEGSISTLTIQRTEQRDSAMYRCASSPPAVGVGEQFFGPGTRLTVL.

The J gene is TRBJ1-2, the V gene TRBV2; no definite D call. The CDR3 length is 14 residues. Germline V gives CDR1 SNHLY, CDR2 FYNNEI. The V gene lost 6 bases and the J gene lost 4 bases, with 15 bases spanning the gap. CDR3 sequence reads: CASSPGQLPYGYTF. As DNA, the CDR3 is TGTGCCAGCAGCCCGGGCCAACTTCCCTATGGCTACACCTTC.

The rearrangement uses TRBV4-3 and TRBJ2-5; D gene uncertain. Germline loops: CDR1 LGHNA, CDR2 YSLEER. The CDR3 consists of 17 residues. Trimming took 1 base from V and 5 from J, leaving 20 bases between them. The CDR3 DNA follows: TGCGCCAGCAGCCAAGGGAAGCGCTACTCCTTGGAGGAGACCCAGTACTTC. Amino acids: CASSQGKRYSLEETQYF.

The table lists this clonotype with a few counts. The chain carries TRBV29-1 and TRBJ2-7; the match to TRBD2 covers 7 bases. The CDR3 is made up of 16 amino acids. V lost 1 base to trimming and J lost 3 bases; unmatched junction nucleotides: 12. CDR1 and CDR2 from the germline V gene are SQVTM and ANQGSEA. CDR3 in amino acids: CSVEGSGTQAHYEQYF. CDR3 coding DNA: TGCAGCGTTGAAGGCAGCGGGACTCAAGCTCACTACGAGCAGTACTTC.

Only a few counts were recorded for this clonotype. The rearrangement joins TRBV5-1 to TRBJ2-7; D remains ambiguous. Trimming took 0 bases from V and 0 from J, leaving 7 bases between them. Germline V lookup: CDR1 SGHRS, CDR2 YFSETQ. The CDR3 spans 14 residues. The CDR3 protein is CASSLEALSYEQYF. The CDR3 nucleotides read TGCGCCAGCAGCTTGGAGGCTCTCTCCTACGAGCAGTACTTC.

The chain links TRBV4-2 to TRBJ1-5, with 9 bases that match TRBD1. Germline values: CDR1 LGHNA, CDR2 YNFKEQ. This CDR3 is built from 17 residues. V was pared by 4 bases and J by 2 bases, with 9 bases of the junction left unmatched. CDR3 in amino acids: CASSPSPWTGGNQPQHF. Written as DNA, the CDR3 is TGTGCCAGCAGCCCCAGCCCCTGGACAGGGGGCAATCAGCCCCAGCATTTT.

The genes are TRBV7-9 and TRBJ2-1; tentative D call: TRBD2 (5 bases). Germline CDR1 reads SEHNR; CDR2 reads FQNEAQ (reference sequence). The length of the CDR3 is 14 residues. The V end was cut by 6 bases, the J end by 4 bases, with 13 bases between. The CDR3 bases are TGTGCCAGCAGTCCAGTAACTAGGTACAATGAGCAGTTCTTC. It specifies CASSPVTRYNEQFF.

The chain combines TRBV7-9 with TRBJ2-7; D assignment may be TRBD1 or TRBD2 (5 bases each). The germline V gene has CDR1 SEHNR and CDR2 FQNEAQ (reference sequence). Deletions cut 8 bases from V and 2 bases from J, with 16 bases between. The CDR3 is made up of 14 amino acids. In DNA form, the CDR3 reads TGTGCCAGCGCCGGGGCAGCGGAGACCTACGAGCAGTACTTC. Its translation: CASAGAAETYEQYF.

This chain uses TRBV12-3 or TRBV12-4 with TRBJ2-3; 7 nucleotides match TRBD1. The CDR3 sequence is 12 residues long. V lost 8 bases and J lost 4; bases outside the gene matches: 3. In DNA form, the CDR3 reads TGTGCCAGCCGACAGGGCTCAGATACGCAGTATTTT. It codes for CASRQGSDTQYF.

CDR3 region: CASSYHPGQDQETQYF. For the CDR3, the DNA is TGTGCCAGCAGTTACCATCCGGGACAGGACCAAGAGACCCAGTACTTC. The chain uses TRBV6-5 and TRBJ2-5; 8 bases align to TRBD1. Germline V gene data show CDR1 as MNHEY and CDR2 as SVGAGI. V lost 2 bases to trimming and J lost 0 bases; unmatched junction nucleotides: 5. The CDR3 totals 16 residues.

Concerning this clonotype itself: Compared with germline, one end of the junction differs, possibly owing to a read error. The rearrangement links TRBV7-8 to TRBJ2-4; D uncertain. CDR3 length equals 15 residues. CDR1 is SGHVS, CDR2 FQNEAQ, per germline. The CDR3 reads CTSSLMSGLERLEYF. The DNA for the CDR3 is TGTACCAGCAGCTTAATGTCGGGCCTTGAACGTTTGGAGTACTTC.

The CDR3 nucleotides are TGTGCCAGCAGTCTAGTGATGCGGGAGACCCAGTACTTC. It yields the protein CASSLVMRETQYF. The V gene is TRBV28, the J gene TRBJ2-5; D remains ambiguous. The V and J ends lost 5 bases and 5 bases respectively, with 12 bases between them. The CDR3 spans 13 residues. Per the germline V gene, CDR1 is MDHEN and CDR2 is SYDVKM.

This chain joins TRBV20-1 and TRBJ2-7; D possibly corresponds to TRBD2 (5 bases). Per the germline V gene, CDR1 is DFQATT and CDR2 is SNEGSKA (reference sequence). The CDR3 is 13 residues long. V was trimmed by 4 bases and J by 2 bases, leaving 12 bases between them. The CDR3 loop is CSAKGLLTYEQYF. In DNA form, the CDR3 reads TGCAGTGCTAAAGGACTCCTAACCTACGAGCAGTACTTC.

The J gene is TRBJ2-1, the V gene TRBV11-1; D remains unclear. Trimming shortened V by 8 bases and J by 8 bases, and 19 bases separated the two germline ends. This CDR3 region has 14 residues. Per germline, CDR1 SGHAT and CDR2 FQDESV (reference sequence). In DNA, the CDR3 is TGTGCCAGCCGTACCCGAGCCGGGTACGATGAGCAGTTCTTC. Its protein is CASRTRAGYDEQFF.

The V and J genes are TRBV12-3 or TRBV12-4 and TRBJ1-1; D uncertain. V dropped 6 bases and J dropped 7 bases, with 12 bases sitting between them. The CDR3 has 12 residues. CDR3 sequence reads: CASREWSGEAFF. CDR3 coding DNA: TGTGCCAGCAGGGAGTGGAGCGGTGAAGCTTTCTTT.

At least ten counts were recorded for this clonotype. The rearrangement uses TRBV7-2 and TRBJ2-3, with D perhaps matching TRBD1 or TRBD2 (6 bases each). Germline CDR1 is SGHTA and CDR2 is FQGNSA. Trimming pared 5 bases from V and 1 base from J, leaving 16 bases between. CDR3 length: 16 residues. The CDR3 coding sequence is TGTGCCAGCAGCCGGAGGGGGTCCCGACGCACAGATACGCAGTATTTT. This translates into CASSRRGSRRTDTQYF.

This clonotype was recorded only once. The rearrangement uses TRBV25-1 and TRBJ2-7; 7 bases fit TRBD1. Germline values: CDR1 MGHDK, CDR2 SYGVNS. The CDR3 runs to 16 residues. V was pared by 3 bases and J by 0 bases, with 8 bases of the junction left unmatched. The CDR3 nucleotides read TGTGCCAGCAGTGACTCTAACAGGGGAGCCTCCTACGAGCAGTACTTC. Its protein is CASSDSNRGASYEQYF.

There are a few counts of this clonotype. The V gene is TRBV6-2 or TRBV6-3, the J gene TRBJ2-7; 9 nucleotides agree with TRBD1. Germline V gene sequence: CDR1 MNHEY, CDR2 SVGEGT. The CDR3 sequence is 16 residues long. Germline trimming cut 6 bases from V and 3 bases from J; bases unmatched to any gene: 12. CDR3 residues: CASRDGQGRPLYEQYF. The CDR3 bases are TGTGCCAGCAGAGACGGACAGGGGCGCCCTCTCTACGAGCAGTACTTC.

The chain combines TRBV7-2 with TRBJ2-5, with 7 bases fitting TRBD2. This CDR3 has 14 residues. Germline trimming cut 5 bases from V and 3 bases from J; bases unmatched to any gene: 6. Germline loops: CDR1 SGHTA, CDR2 FQGNSA. The CDR3 nucleotides read TGTGCCAGCAGCGTATGGACTAGAGAAGAGACCCAGTACTTC. Its protein product is CASSVWTREETQYF.

V and J are TRBV7-2 and TRBJ2-7; D unclear. The CDR3 runs 15 residues. Trimming cost V 5 bases and J 5 bases, with 19 bases left between them. Germline V gene lookup returns CDR1 SGHTA and CDR2 FQGNSA. The CDR3 nucleotides read TGTGCCAGCAGCAGGAACCCAGCTGGGAACGACGAGCAGTACTTC. It specifies CASSRNPAGNDEQYF. The full variable domain, with the rest looked up from reference TRBV7-2 and TRBJ2-7, is GAGVSQSPSNKVTEKGKDVELRCDPISGHTALYWYRQSLGQGLEFLIYFQGNSAPDKSGLPSDRFSAERTGGSVSTLTIQRTQQEDSAVYLCASSRNPAGNDEQYFGPGTRLTVT.